Presented here are 32 T cell receptor beta chains from one specimen sequenced in a study of blood T cell repertoires in COVID-19. Profiling relied on immunoSEQ multiplex PCR, and the TCRdb table lists in-frame clones only, not all of them. The repertoire includes over 150,000 clones, approximately 84% of them detected once, and 8.3% sits in the top ten. The sequenced sample was peripheral blood. The receptors were gathered from a woman aged 55-70 years with COVID-19, enrolled during active disease.

This sequence joins TRBV19 and TRBJ2-7, with D possibly being TRBD2 (6 bases). With 6 bases removed from V and 2 bases from J, the gap between germline ends came to 11 bases. The CDR3 runs 13 residues. Germline V gives CDR1 LNHDA, CDR2 SQIVND (reference sequence). CDR3 nucleotides: TGTGCCAGTAGCCCGGGAGTAGCCTACGAGCAGTACTTC. Protein: CASSPGVAYEQYF. Complete variable domain (other parts from reference TRBV19 and TRBJ2-7): DGGITQSPKYLFRKEGQNVTLSCEQNLNHDAMYWYRQDPGQGLRLIYYSQIVNDFQKGDIAEGYSVSREKKESFPLTVTSAQKNPTAFYLCASSPGVAYEQYFGPGTRLTVT.

The chain employs TRBV29-1 and TRBJ2-5, with TRBD1 as a possible D gene (6 bases). The V gene's germline CDR1 is SQVTM and CDR2 ANQGSEA. This CDR3 comprises 12 residues. The germline V and J ends were trimmed by 7 bases and 4 bases, with 13 bases remaining between them. CDR3 sequence reads: CSAVRGGETQYF. The CDR3 nucleotides are TGCAGCGCTGTTCGAGGGGGAGAGACCCAGTACTTC.

This chain connects TRBV23-1 to TRBJ1-6; a possible D gene is TRBD1 (5 bases). TRBV23-1 falls under the ORF class, with uncertain function. The CDR3 runs to 15 residues. V was shortened by 8 bases and J by 8 bases, with 19 bases between the two germline ends. DNA of the CDR3: TGCGCCAGCCCACTCCTAGGGGCGATACATTCACCCCTCCACTTT. Encoded protein: CASPLLGAIHSPLHF.

This sequence joins TRBV2 and TRBJ1-4, with a weak D call TRBD1 (6 bases). This CDR3 has 15 residues. Trimming cost V 8 bases and J 5 bases, with 18 bases left between them. Germline V gene lookup returns CDR1 SNHLY and CDR2 FYNNEI. Here the CDR3 DNA reads TGTGCCAGCTCGTCGGCAGGGGTCGCCAATGAAAAACTGTTTTTT. It codes for CASSSAGVANEKLFF.

The chain recombines TRBV4-1 with TRBJ1-5; D not resolved. The CDR3 extends over 15 amino acids. In germline, CDR1 is MGHRA, CDR2 YSYEKL. The ends were cut back, 8 bases at V and 7 bases at J, with 21 bases in the middle. DNA for the CDR3: TGCGCCAGCGCTCCCTTTCCGGGGTTTGGCCAGCCCCAGCATTTT. Its translation is CASAPFPGFGQPQHF.

This clone was counted only a few times. V and J are TRBV27 and TRBJ1-2; 11 nucleotides match TRBD1. Trimming at V came to 8 bases and at J to 3 bases, leaving 2 bases not matched to a gene. This CDR3 is built from 13 residues. CDR1 and CDR2 from the germline V gene are MNHEY and SMNVEV (reference sequence). CDR3 in DNA: TGTGCCAGCTTGGGACAGGGGGACTATGGCTACACCTTC. This translates into CASLGQGDYGYTF.

This chain joins TRBV6-5 and TRBJ1-2; D is perhaps TRBD1 (6 bases). With 5 bases removed from V and 2 bases from J, the gap between germline ends came to 12 bases. Germline assignment: CDR1 MNHEY and CDR2 SVGAGI. The CDR3 is 14 residues long. The CDR3 reads CASSHSGGNYGYTF. The CDR3 nucleotides are TGTGCCAGCAGTCACAGTGGGGGCAACTATGGCTACACCTTC.

The table lists this clone with a few counts. The J gene is TRBJ2-7, the V gene TRBV5-1; 7 nucleotides align to TRBD1. The V segment lost 4 bases and the J segment 5 bases; nucleotides outside the gene matches: 15. In germline, CDR1 is SGHRS, CDR2 YFSETQ. The CDR3 spans 16 residues. The CDR3 loop reads CASSGANRGRTDEQYF. The CDR3 DNA sequence: TGCGCCAGCAGCGGAGCGAACAGGGGAAGGACCGACGAGCAGTACTTC.

This chain joins TRBV6-5 and TRBJ2-2, with D perhaps matching TRBD1 (5 bases). The V end lost 6 bases, the J end lost 3 bases, and 11 bases lay between the germline ends. CDR1 MNHEY and CDR2 SVGAGI come from the germline V gene. This CDR3 contains 14 residues. The CDR3 DNA reads TGTGCCAGCAGATACGACAGAGACACCGGGGAGCTGTTTTTT. Translation: CASRYDRDTGELFF.

The chain recombines TRBV27 with TRBJ2-1; D call uncertain. Looked up from germline, CDR1 is MNHEY and CDR2 is SMNVEV (reference sequence). CDR3 length equals 12 residues. Trimming took off 9 bases at V and 6 bases at J, with 12 bases between the two ends. The CDR3 spells CARVQRGNEQFF. CDR3 DNA: TGTGCCAGGGTTCAGCGTGGCAATGAGCAGTTCTTC.

This clone was picked up a small number of times. The J gene is TRBJ1-5, the V gene TRBV6-4; no clear D. Looked up from germline, CDR1 is MRHNA and CDR2 is SNTAGT. This CDR3 comprises 12 residues. The ends were cut back, 4 bases at V and 6 bases at J, with 7 bases in the middle. This CDR3 is CASSGESQPQHF. The CDR3 bases are TGTGCCAGCAGTGGTGAGAGTCAGCCCCAGCATTTT.

The genes are TRBV4-2 and TRBJ2-3, with TRBD2 matching 9 bases. Looked up from germline, CDR1 is LGHNA and CDR2 is YNFKEQ. V lost 0 bases and J lost 4; bases outside the gene matches: 8. The CDR3 contains 17 residues. The CDR3 is CASSQDQVAGAADTQYF. CDR3 in DNA: TGTGCCAGCAGCCAAGATCAAGTAGCGGGAGCGGCAGATACGCAGTATTTT.

The CDR3 bases are TGTGCCAGTACCCTTCAGCGGGGGCCCTCCTATGGCTACACCTTC. Amino acid sequence: CASTLQRGPSYGYTF. The J gene is TRBJ1-2, the V gene TRBV19, with D perhaps TRBD1 (6 bases). This CDR3 is 15 amino acids long. Germline CDR1 and CDR2: LNHDA and SQIVND (reference sequence). Trimming left V 7 bases short and J 4 bases short, with 19 bases between.

This clone occurred a few times. The gene calls are TRBV7-9 and TRBJ1-2, with 7 bases identical to TRBD1. V shed 5 bases and J 4 bases; nucleotides not matched to a gene: 7. Looked up from germline, CDR1 is SEHNR and CDR2 is FQNEAQ (reference sequence). There are 14 residues in the CDR3. The CDR3 DNA reads TGTGCCAGCAGCAAGGAGACAGGGCGCTATGGCTACACCTTC. It yields the protein CASSKETGRYGYTF.

This clone was detected only a few times. V usage is TRBV15 and J usage is TRBJ1-2; 7 nucleotides line up with TRBD1. Germline V gene data show CDR1 as LNHNV and CDR2 as YYDKDF (reference sequence). The V segment lost 2 bases and the J segment 2 bases; nucleotides outside the gene matches: 5. The CDR3 has 15 amino acids. The CDR3 protein is CATSRLIGGNYGYTF. In nucleotides, the CDR3 is TGTGCCACCAGCAGACTAATAGGGGGCAACTATGGCTACACCTTC.

This chain links TRBV4-2 with TRBJ2-7; TRBD2 is a possible D gene (6 bases). The ends were cut back, 6 bases at V and 0 bases at J, with 9 bases in the middle. CDR1 and CDR2 (germline): LGHNA, YNFKEQ. The CDR3 extends over 13 amino acids. DNA for the CDR3: TGTGCCAGCAGTTTAGCGGCCTCCTACGAGCAGTACGTC. It translates to CASSLAASYEQYV.

The chain employs TRBV19 and TRBJ1-1; D is perhaps TRBD1 (5 bases). The CDR3 has 13 residues. The V end was cut by 3 bases, the J end by 7 bases, with 12 bases between. Germline V gene lookup returns CDR1 LNHDA and CDR2 SQIVND (reference sequence). CDR3 amino acids: CASSIQGLGEAFF. CDR3 nucleotide sequence: TGTGCCAGTAGTATCCAGGGTTTGGGTGAAGCTTTCTTT.

This clone has a single count. The chain uses TRBV18 and TRBJ1-5; the D gene is possibly TRBD1 (5 bases). The CDR3 runs to 17 residues. The V end was cut by 3 bases, the J end by 3 bases, with 18 bases between. Looked up from germline, CDR1 is KGHSH and CDR2 is LQKENI. The CDR3, as DNA: TGTGCCAGCTCACCGGGCAAGGCAGCGACAGACAATCAGCCCCAGCATTTT. Protein product: CASSPGKAATDNQPQHF.

A remark on this clone: It is unclear where the CDR3 begins or ends on the DNA, so no DNA is shown, and the CDR3 is as TCRdb lists it. The chain links TRBV5-8 to TRBJ2-1; the table's D gene call, TRBD2, was not cross checked with the DNA. Germline CDR1 reads SGHTS; CDR2 reads YDEGEE. With termini counted, the CDR3 has 18 amino acids. The CDR3: CASSTSGGLKPQNNEQFF.

This clone has only a few counts. The chain employs TRBV5-8 and TRBJ2-1, with 9 bases identical to TRBD1. CDR3 size: 15 residues. Trimming at V came to 3 bases and at J to 6 bases, leaving 7 bases not matched to a gene. The germline V gene encodes CDR1 SGHTS and CDR2 YDEGEE. CDR3 nucleotide sequence: TGTGCCAGCAGCTACATGGGACAGGGCCTCAATGAGCAGTTCTTC. Residues: CASSYMGQGLNEQFF.

This clone was observed once. Other DNA sequences of this sample code for an identical CDR3. This chain connects TRBV25-1 to TRBJ1-5; D unresolved. Trimming took 1 base from V and 2 from J, leaving 6 bases between them. This CDR3 comprises 14 residues. Germline loops: CDR1 MGHDK, CDR2 SYGVNS. The CDR3 sequence is CASSEFGGNQPQHF. DNA of the CDR3: TGTGCCAGCAGTGAATTCGGTGGCAATCAGCCCCAGCATTTT.

The chain has TRBV5-1 and TRBJ2-1; 9 positions agree with TRBD1. Germline loops: CDR1 SGHRS, CDR2 YFSETQ. The trim removed 5 bases at V and 2 bases at J, leaving 11 bases unmatched. The CDR3 covers 17 residues. This CDR3 is CASSYRGPPLAYNEQFF. CDR3 in DNA: TGCGCCAGCAGTTACAGGGGGCCTCCCTTGGCCTACAATGAGCAGTTCTTC.

The chain carries TRBV10-3 and TRBJ1-1; TRBD1 matches at 7 bases. Germline values: CDR1 ENHRY, CDR2 SYGVKD. The CDR3 extends over 13 amino acids. V was clipped by 6 bases and J by 0 bases; unmatched bases: 1. CDR3 in amino acids: CAIRQGMNTEAFF. The DNA for the CDR3 is TGTGCCATCAGACAGGGGATGAACACTGAAGCTTTCTTT.

The J gene is TRBJ1-2, the V gene TRBV3-1 (or the pseudogene TRBV3-2); possible D gene TRBD1, 6 bases. The V end was cut by 1 base, the J end by 6 bases, with 15 bases between. The germline CDR1 and CDR2 sequences are LGHDT and YNNKEL (reference sequence). CDR3 length: 15 amino acids. CDR3: CASSQVGQRPDGYTF. In DNA form, the CDR3 reads TGTGCCAGCAGCCAAGTTGGACAGAGACCGGATGGCTACACCTTC.

V is TRBV7-8 and J is TRBJ2-4, with D possibly matching TRBD1 (5 bases). The CDR3 has 16 amino acids. The V gene's germline CDR1 is SGHVS and CDR2 FQNEAQ. Trimming cost V 5 bases and J 2 bases, with 16 bases left between them. The CDR3 loop is CASSVGLGDPKNIQYF. DNA for the CDR3: TGTGCCAGCAGCGTAGGCTTAGGGGATCCCAAAAACATTCAGTACTTC.

This chain connects TRBV6-5 to TRBJ1-4; unclear D gene. This CDR3 spans 14 amino acids. The germline V gene has CDR1 MNHEY and CDR2 SVGAGI. V was clipped by 7 bases and J by 6 bases, with 15 bases between them. The CDR3 nucleotides read TGTGCCAGCACTTTGGGCGGGGTGGATGAAAAACTGTTTTTT. It is translated as CASTLGGVDEKLFF.

CDR3 region: CATYDRVRNTIYF. In DNA, the CDR3 is TGTGCCACTTATGACAGGGTTAGGAACACCATATATTTT. The chain uses TRBV6-5 and TRBJ1-3, with 7 positions matching TRBD1. Germline CDR1 and CDR2: MNHEY and SVGAGI. V shed 10 bases and J 7 bases; nucleotides not matched to a gene: 10. This CDR3 spans 13 amino acids.

This clone was picked up one time. This chain uses TRBV6-5 with TRBJ1-1, with TRBD1 matching over 10 bases. The CDR3 has 15 residues. Losses at the gene ends were 6 bases for V and 5 bases for J; bases not matched to a gene: 9. Germline lookup yields CDR1 MNHEY and CDR2 SVGAGI. Written as DNA, the CDR3 is TGTGCCAGCAGACCTCCGGGACAGGGGAGAACTGAAGCTTTCTTT. Translated: CASRPPGQGRTEAFF.

This clone occurred a few times. V usage is TRBV7-2 and J usage is TRBJ1-1; D is ambiguous. This CDR3 comprises 14 residues. Trimming took 5 bases from V and 4 from J, leaving 14 bases between them. The germline V gene has CDR1 SGHTA and CDR2 FQGNSA. CDR3: CASSPTSRATEAFF. The CDR3 DNA follows: TGTGCCAGCAGCCCTACTAGTAGGGCCACTGAAGCTTTCTTT.

This clone has just one count. The chain is built from TRBV6-5 and TRBJ2-3; D perhaps matches TRBD2 (6 bases). CDR1 is MNHEY and CDR2 is SVGAGI in the germline V gene. There are 14 residues in the CDR3. The V gene lost 10 bases and the J gene lost 6 bases, with 20 bases spanning the gap. CDR3 residues: CATLARDFTDTQYF. CDR3 in DNA: TGTGCCACCCTAGCCCGGGACTTCACCGATACGCAGTATTTT.

This chain uses TRBV6-1 with TRBJ1-3; TRBD1 matches 7 bases. The germline V gene has CDR1 MNHNS and CDR2 SASEGT. Trimming at V came to 1 base and at J to 4 bases, leaving 7 bases not matched to a gene. This CDR3 comprises 16 residues. In nucleotides, the CDR3 is TGTGCCAGCAGTGAAGTGGACAGGATCCCCGGAAACACCATATATTTT. This gives the protein CASSEVDRIPGNTIYF.

This clone has a handful of counts. The chain has TRBV6-6 and TRBJ1-2; 8 bases agree with TRBD1. Germline V gene lookup returns CDR1 MNHNY and CDR2 SVGAGI (reference sequence). The CDR3 covers 14 residues. The V gene end was trimmed by 7 bases and the J gene end by 7 bases; junction bases not matched to a gene: 11. The CDR3 DNA sequence: TGTGCCAGCACCAAGCAGACAGGGGACTCTGGCTACACCTTC. Amino acids: CASTKQTGDSGYTF.